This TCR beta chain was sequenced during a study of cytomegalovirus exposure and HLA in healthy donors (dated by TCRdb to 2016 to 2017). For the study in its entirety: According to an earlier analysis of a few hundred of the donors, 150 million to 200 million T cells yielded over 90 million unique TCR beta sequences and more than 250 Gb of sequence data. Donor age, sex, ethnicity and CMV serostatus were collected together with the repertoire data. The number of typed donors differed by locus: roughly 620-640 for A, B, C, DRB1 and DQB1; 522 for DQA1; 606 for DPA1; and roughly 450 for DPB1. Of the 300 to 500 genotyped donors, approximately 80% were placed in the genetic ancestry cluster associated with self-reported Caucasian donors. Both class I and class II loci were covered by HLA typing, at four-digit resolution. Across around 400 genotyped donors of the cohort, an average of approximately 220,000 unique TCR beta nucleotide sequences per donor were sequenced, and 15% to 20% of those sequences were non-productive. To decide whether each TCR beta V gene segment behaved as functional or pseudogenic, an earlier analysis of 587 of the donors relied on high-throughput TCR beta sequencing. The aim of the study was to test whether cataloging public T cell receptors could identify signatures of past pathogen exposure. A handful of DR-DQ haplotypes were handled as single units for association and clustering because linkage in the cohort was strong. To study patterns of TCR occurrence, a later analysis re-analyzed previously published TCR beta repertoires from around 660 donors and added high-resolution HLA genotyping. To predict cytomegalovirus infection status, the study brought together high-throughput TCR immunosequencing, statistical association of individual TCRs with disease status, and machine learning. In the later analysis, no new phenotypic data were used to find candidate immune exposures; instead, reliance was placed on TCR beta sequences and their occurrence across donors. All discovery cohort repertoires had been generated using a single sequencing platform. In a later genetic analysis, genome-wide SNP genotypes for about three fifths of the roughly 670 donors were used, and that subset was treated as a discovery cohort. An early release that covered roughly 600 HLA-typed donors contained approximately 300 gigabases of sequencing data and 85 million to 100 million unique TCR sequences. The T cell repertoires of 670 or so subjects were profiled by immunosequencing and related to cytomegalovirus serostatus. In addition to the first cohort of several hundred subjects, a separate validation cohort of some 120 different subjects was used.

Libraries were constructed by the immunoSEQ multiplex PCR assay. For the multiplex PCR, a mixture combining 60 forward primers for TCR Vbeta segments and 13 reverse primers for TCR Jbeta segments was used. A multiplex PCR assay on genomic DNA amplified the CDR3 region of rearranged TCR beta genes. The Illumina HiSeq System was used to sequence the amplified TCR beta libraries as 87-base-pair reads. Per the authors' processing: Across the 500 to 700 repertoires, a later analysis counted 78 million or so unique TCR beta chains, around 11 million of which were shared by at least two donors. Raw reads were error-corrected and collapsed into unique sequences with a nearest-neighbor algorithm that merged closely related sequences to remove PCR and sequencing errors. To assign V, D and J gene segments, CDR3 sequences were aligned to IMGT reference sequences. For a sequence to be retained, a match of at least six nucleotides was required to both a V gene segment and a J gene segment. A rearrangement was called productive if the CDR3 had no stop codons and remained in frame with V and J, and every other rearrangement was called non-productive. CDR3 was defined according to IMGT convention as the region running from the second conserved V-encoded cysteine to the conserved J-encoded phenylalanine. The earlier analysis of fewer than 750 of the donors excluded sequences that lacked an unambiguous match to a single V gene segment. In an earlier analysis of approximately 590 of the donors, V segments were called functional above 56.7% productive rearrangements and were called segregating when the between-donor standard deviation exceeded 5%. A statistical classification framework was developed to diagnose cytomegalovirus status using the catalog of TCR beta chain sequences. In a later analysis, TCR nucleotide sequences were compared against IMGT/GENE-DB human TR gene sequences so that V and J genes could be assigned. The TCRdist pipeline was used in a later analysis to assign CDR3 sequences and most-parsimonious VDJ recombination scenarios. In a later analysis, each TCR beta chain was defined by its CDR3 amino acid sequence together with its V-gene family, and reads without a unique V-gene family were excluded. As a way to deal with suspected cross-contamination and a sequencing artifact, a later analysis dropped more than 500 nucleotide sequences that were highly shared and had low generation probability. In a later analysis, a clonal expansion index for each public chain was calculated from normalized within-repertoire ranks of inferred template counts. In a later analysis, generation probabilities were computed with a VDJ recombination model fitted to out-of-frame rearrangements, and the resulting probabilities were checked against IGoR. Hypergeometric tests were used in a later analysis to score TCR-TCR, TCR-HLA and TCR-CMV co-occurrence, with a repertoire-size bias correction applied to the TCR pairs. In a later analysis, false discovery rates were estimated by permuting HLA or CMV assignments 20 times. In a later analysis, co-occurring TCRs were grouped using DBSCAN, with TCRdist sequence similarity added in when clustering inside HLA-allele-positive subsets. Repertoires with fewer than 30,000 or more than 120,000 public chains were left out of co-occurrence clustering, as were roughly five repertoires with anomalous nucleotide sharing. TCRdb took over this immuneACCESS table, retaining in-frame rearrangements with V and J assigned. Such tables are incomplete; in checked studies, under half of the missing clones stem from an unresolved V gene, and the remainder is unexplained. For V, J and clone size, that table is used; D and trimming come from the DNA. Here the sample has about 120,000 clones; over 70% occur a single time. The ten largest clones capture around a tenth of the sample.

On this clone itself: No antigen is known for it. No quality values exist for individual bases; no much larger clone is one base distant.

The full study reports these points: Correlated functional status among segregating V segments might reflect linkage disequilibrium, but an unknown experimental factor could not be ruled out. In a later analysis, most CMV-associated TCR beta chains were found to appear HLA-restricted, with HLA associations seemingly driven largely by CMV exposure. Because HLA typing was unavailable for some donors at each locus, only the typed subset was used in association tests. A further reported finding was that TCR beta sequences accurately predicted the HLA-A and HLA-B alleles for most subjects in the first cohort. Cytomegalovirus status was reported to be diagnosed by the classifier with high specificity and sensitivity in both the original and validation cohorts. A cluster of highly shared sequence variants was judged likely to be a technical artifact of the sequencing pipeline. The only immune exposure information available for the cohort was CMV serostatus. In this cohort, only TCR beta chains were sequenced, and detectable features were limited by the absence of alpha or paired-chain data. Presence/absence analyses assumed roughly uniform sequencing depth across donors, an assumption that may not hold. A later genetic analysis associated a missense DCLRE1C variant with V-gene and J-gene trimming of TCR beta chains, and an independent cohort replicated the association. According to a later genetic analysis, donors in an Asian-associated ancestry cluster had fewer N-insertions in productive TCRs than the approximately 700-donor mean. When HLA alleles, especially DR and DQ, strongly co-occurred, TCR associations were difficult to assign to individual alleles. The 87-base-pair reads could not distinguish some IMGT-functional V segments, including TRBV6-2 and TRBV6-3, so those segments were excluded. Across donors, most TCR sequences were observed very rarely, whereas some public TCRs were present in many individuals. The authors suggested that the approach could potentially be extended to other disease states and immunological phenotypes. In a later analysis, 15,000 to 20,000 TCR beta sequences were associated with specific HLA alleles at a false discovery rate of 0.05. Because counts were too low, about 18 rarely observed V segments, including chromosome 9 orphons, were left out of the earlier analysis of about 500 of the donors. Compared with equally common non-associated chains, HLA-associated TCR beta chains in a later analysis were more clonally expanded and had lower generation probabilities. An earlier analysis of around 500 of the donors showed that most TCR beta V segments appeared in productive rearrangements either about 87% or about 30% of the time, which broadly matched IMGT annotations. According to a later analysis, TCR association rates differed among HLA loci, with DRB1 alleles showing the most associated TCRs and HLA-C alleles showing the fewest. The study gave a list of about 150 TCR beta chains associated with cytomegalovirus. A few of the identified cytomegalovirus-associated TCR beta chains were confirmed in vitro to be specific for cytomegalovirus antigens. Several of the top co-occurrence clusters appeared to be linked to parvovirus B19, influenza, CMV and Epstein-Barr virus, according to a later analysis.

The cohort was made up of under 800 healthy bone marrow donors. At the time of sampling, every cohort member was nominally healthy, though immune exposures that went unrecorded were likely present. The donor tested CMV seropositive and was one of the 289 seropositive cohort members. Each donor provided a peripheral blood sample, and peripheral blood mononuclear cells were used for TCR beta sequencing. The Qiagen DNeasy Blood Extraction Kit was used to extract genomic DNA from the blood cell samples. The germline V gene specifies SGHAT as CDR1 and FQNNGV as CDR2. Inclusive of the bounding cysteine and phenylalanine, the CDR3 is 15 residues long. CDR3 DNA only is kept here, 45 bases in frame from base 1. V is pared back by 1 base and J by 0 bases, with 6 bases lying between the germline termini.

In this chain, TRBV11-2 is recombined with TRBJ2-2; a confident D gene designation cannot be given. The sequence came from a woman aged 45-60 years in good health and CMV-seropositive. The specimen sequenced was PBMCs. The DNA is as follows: TGTGCCAGCAGCTTAGGTCCCACGAACACCGGGGAGCTGTTTTTT. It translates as CASSLGPTNTGELFF. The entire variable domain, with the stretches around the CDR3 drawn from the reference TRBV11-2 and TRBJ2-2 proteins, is EAGVAQSPRYKIIEKRQSVAFWCNPISGHATLYWYQQILGQGPKLLIQFQNNGVVDDSQLPKDRFSAERLKGVDSTLKIQPAKLEDSAVYLCASSLGPTNTGELFFGEGSRLTVL.